This T cell receptor beta chain came from a study of T cells in localized non-small cell lung cancer. Profiled with immunoSEQ multiplex PCR; TCRdb holds only in-frame clones, not every one. Found here are some 1,400 clones, 20% to 30% of them singletons; the top ten hold about 19%. There are a few counts of this clone. The target antigen is unknown. Findings and caveats of the study: Among blood samples, higher T cell density accompanied longer overall survival. Uninvolved neighboring lung showed the greatest T cell clonality, exceeding tumor.

Trimming pared 3 bases from V and 3 bases from J, leaving 3 bases between. The CDR3 has 12 residues. Germline V gene sequence: CDR1 LNHDA, CDR2 SQIVND (reference sequence). The TCR was taken from a man aged 40-75 years with stage II squamous cell lung carcinoma. The sample here was normal lung tissue next to the tumor, taken before any cancer treatment. The chain combines TRBV19 with TRBJ1-3; unclear D gene. This CDR3 reads CASSISGNTIYF. The CDR3 nucleotides are TGTGCCAGTAGTATTAGTGGAAACACCATATATTTT.